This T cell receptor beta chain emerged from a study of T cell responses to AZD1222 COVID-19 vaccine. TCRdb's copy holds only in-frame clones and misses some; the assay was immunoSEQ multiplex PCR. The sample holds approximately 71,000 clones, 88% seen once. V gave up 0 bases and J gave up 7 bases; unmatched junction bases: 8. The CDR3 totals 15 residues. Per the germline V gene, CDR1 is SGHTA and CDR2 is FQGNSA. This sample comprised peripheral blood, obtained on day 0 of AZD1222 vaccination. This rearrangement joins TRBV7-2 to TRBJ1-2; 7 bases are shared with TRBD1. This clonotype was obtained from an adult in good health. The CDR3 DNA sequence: TGTGCCAGCAGCTTAGCGCTGGGACAGAACGGTGGCTACACCTTC. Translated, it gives CASSLALGQNGGYTF.